Shown below are 23 T cell receptor beta chains from a single sample sequenced in a study of blood T cell repertoires in COVID-19. Only in-frame clones appear in the TCRdb table, and some are missing; sequencing was by immunoSEQ multiplex PCR. The data show roughly 240,000 clones, about 82% seen once. Sequenced sample: peripheral blood. The receptors originated from a woman older than 75 with COVID-19, enrolled during active disease.

This CDR3 reads CASSPEFALDSSGNTIYF. Written as DNA, the CDR3 is TGTGCCAGCTCACCAGAATTCGCCTTGGACAGCTCTGGAAACACCATATATTTT. V and J are TRBV18 and TRBJ1-3, with D possibly matching TRBD1 (6 bases). V was shortened by 2 bases and J by 0 bases, with 17 bases between the two germline ends. The CDR3 loop spans 18 amino acids. Germline V lookup: CDR1 KGHSH, CDR2 LQKENI.

This chain joins TRBV5-1 and TRBJ1-5; D is undetermined. This CDR3 contains 14 residues. The germline V gene has CDR1 SGHRS and CDR2 YFSETQ. Trimming took 8 bases from V and 1 from J, leaving 13 bases between them. The DNA for the CDR3 is TGCGCCAGGACAAGTTTCCGAAGCAATCAGCCCCAGCATTTT. Protein: CARTSFRSNQPQHF.

This chain joins TRBV7-2 and TRBJ2-2; TRBD2 matches at 12 bases. V was clipped by 5 bases and J by 7 bases; unmatched bases: 11. The V gene's germline CDR1 is SGHTA and CDR2 FQGNSA. The CDR3 covers 17 residues. The CDR3 bases are TGTGCCAGCAGCCCGGGAAGACTAGCGGGGGCCATCGGGGAGCTGTTTTTT. Its translation: CASSPGRLAGAIGELFF.

This chain uses TRBV6-5 with TRBJ2-3, with D perhaps TRBD2 (5 bases). This CDR3 region has 13 residues. V lost 6 bases, J lost 2 bases, and 9 bases lay in between. Germline V gene data show CDR1 as MNHEY and CDR2 as SVGAGI. CDR3 coding DNA: TGTGCCAGCAGCGGGGAGATCACAGATACGCAGTATTTT. It encodes CASSGEITDTQYF.

This clone was found a few times. The genes are TRBV7-9 and TRBJ1-1, with no clear D. Germline-derived CDR1 and CDR2 are SEHNR and FQNEAQ (reference sequence). The CDR3 contains 13 residues. V was pared by 8 bases and J by 0 bases, with 10 bases between. CDR3 in DNA: TGTGCCAGCGGTAATCTAATGAACACTGAAGCTTTCTTT. Its translation: CASGNLMNTEAFF.

This chain joins TRBV25-1 and TRBJ1-1; TRBD1 might be the D (5 bases). The germline V gene encodes CDR1 MGHDK and CDR2 SYGVNS. The CDR3 spans 13 residues. Trimming took 4 bases from V and 7 from J, leaving 13 bases between them. CDR3 protein: CASSAASGIEAFF. CDR3 coding DNA: TGTGCCAGCAGTGCTGCCTCAGGGATTGAAGCTTTCTTT.

The rearrangement joins TRBV5-1 to TRBJ2-7; TRBD1 aligns across 7 bases. Germline lookup yields CDR1 SGHRS and CDR2 YFSETQ. There are 14 residues in the CDR3. The junction had 3 bases not matched to a gene; V was cut back by 2 bases and J by 1 base. CDR3 nucleotides: TGCGCCAGCAGCTTTTGGGACAGTTCCTACGAGCAGTACTTC. This encodes CASSFWDSSYEQYF.

The chain links TRBV7-9 to TRBJ2-7, with 12 bases fitting TRBD1. The CDR3 is 15 residues long. After removal of 5 bases from V and 4 bases from J, the junction contained 6 bases not matched to a gene. Germline V gene lookup returns CDR1 SEHNR and CDR2 FQNEAQ (reference sequence). In DNA form, the CDR3 reads TGTGCCAGCAGCAGGGGGGACAGGGGGCTGTACGAGCAGTACTTC. It encodes CASSRGDRGLYEQYF.

This sequence joins TRBV5-1 and TRBJ2-2; D gene ambiguous. The germline V gene has CDR1 SGHRS and CDR2 YFSETQ. Deletions cut 3 bases from V and 3 bases from J, with 3 bases between. The CDR3 is 12 residues long. Here the CDR3 reads CASSSDTGELFF. CDR3 nucleotide sequence: TGCGCCAGCAGCTCCGACACCGGGGAGCTGTTTTTT.

The chain recombines TRBV7-3 with TRBJ1-1; TRBD1 is a possible D gene (5 bases). Germline V gene sequence: CDR1 SGHTA, CDR2 FQGTGA. The V gene lost 5 bases and the J gene lost 1 base, with 14 bases spanning the gap. This CDR3 comprises 15 residues. The CDR3 here is CASSQEQVPNTEAFF. In DNA, the CDR3 is TGTGCCAGCAGCCAAGAACAGGTCCCGAACACTGAAGCTTTCTTT.

The chain couples TRBV10-1 to TRBJ1-1; 8 nucleotides align to TRBD1. CDR3 length: 18 residues. With 1 base clipped from V and 0 bases from J, the junction kept 10 bases outside the gene matches. Germline-derived CDR1 and CDR2 are WNHNN and SYGVQD (reference sequence). The CDR3 DNA follows: TGCGCCAGCAGTGAGTTCTGGCCAGGGGGCTCCCTGAACACTGAAGCTTTCTTT. It codes for CASSEFWPGGSLNTEAFF.

The chain links TRBV6-5 to TRBJ2-1; maybe TRBD1 (5 bases). V gave up 6 bases and J gave up 0 bases, with 12 bases separating them. The CDR3 loop spans 15 amino acids. Germline-derived CDR1 and CDR2 are MNHEY and SVGAGI. The chain's CDR3 is CASRLTGTSYNEQFF. As DNA, the CDR3 is TGTGCCAGCAGATTAACAGGTACCTCCTACAATGAGCAGTTCTTC.

This clone was picked up one time. This chain's CDR3 is CASKMGATEAFF. The CDR3 DNA is TGTGCCAGCAAGATGGGGGCCACTGAAGCTTTCTTT. V is TRBV5-5 and J is TRBJ1-1, with D perhaps TRBD1 (6 bases). The CDR3 length is 12 residues. Germline CDR1 and CDR2: SGHKS and YYEKEE (reference sequence). The V gene lost 6 bases and the J gene lost 4 bases, with 10 bases spanning the gap. Together with reference TRBV5-5 and TRBJ1-1, the CDR3 gives the full variable domain: DAGVTQSPTHLIKTRGQQVTLRCSPISGHKSVSWYQQVLGQGPQFIFQYYEKEERGRGNFPDRFSARQFPNYSSELNVNALLLGDSALYLCASKMGATEAFFGQGTRLTVV.

CDR3 bases: TGCGCCAGCAGCTTGGCCGTTGCGCGCTCTGGGGCCAACGTCCTGACTTTC. This encodes CASSLAVARSGANVLTF. This chain uses TRBV5-1 with TRBJ2-6; no clear D gene. The CDR3 contains 17 residues. Trimming stripped 0 bases from V and 0 bases from J, with 10 bases between. Germline V gene data show CDR1 as SGHRS and CDR2 as YFSETQ.

This clone was picked up one time. The genes are TRBV19 and TRBJ1-5, with D possibly TRBD1 on 5 matching bases. The CDR3 length is 13 residues. The germline gives CDR1 LNHDA, CDR2 SQIVND (reference sequence). Trimming cost V 7 bases and J 6 bases, with 13 bases left between them. The CDR3 loop is CASNDRKSQPQHF. The CDR3 DNA sequence: TGTGCCAGTAATGACAGAAAATCTCAGCCCCAGCATTTT.

This chain links TRBV28 with TRBJ1-5; 12 bases fit TRBD1. V lost 8 bases to trimming and J lost 6 bases; unmatched junction nucleotides: 2. The V gene's germline CDR1 is MDHEN and CDR2 SYDVKM. There are 13 residues in the CDR3. CDR3 nucleotides: TGTGCCAGCCGGGACAGGGGGCGTCAGCCCCAGCATTTT. It translates to CASRDRGRQPQHF.

The rearrangement links TRBV5-4 to TRBJ2-1; no definite D call. CDR1 and CDR2 (germline): SGHNT, YYREEE (reference sequence). This CDR3 has 13 residues. V gave up 1 base and J gave up 4 bases, with 6 bases separating them. The CDR3 sequence is CASSLRQYNEQFF. CDR3 coding DNA: TGTGCCAGCAGCTTGAGACAATACAATGAGCAGTTCTTC. Drawing the rest from reference TRBV5-4 and TRBJ2-1, the complete variable domain is ETGVTQSPTHLIKTRGQQVTLRCSSQSGHNTVSWYQQALGQGPQFIFQYYREEENGRGNFPPRFSGLQFPNYSSELNVNALELDDSALYLCASSLRQYNEQFFGPGTRLTVL.

This chain uses TRBV7-9 with TRBJ2-3, with TRBD1 matching over 7 bases. V trimming: 4 bases; J trimming: 0 bases; junction bases outside the gene matches: 16. The CDR3 extends over 19 amino acids. Germline CDR1 SEHNR, CDR2 FQNEAQ (reference sequence). CDR3 residues: CASSSPPGQSSLSTDTQYF. As DNA, the CDR3 is TGTGCCAGCAGCTCGCCCCCGGGACAGTCTTCCCTTAGCACAGATACGCAGTATTTT.

This clone was seen once. The chain recombines TRBV6-6 with TRBJ2-1, with 10 bases identical to TRBD1. Looked up from germline, CDR1 is MNHNY and CDR2 is SVGAGI (reference sequence). V lost 5 bases and J lost 4; bases outside the gene matches: 23. The CDR3 extends over 21 amino acids. CDR3 region: CASSLRGGLMGQGNRYNEQFF. For the CDR3, the DNA is TGTGCCAGCAGTCTACGAGGCGGACTTATGGGACAGGGGAACAGGTACAATGAGCAGTTCTTC.

CDR3 coding DNA: TGTGCCAGCAGCTTAGCAGGGACAGGGGGCAACACTGAAGCTTTCTTT. This encodes CASSLAGTGGNTEAFF. This sequence joins TRBV7-9 and TRBJ1-1; 12 nucleotides align to TRBD1. The CDR3 extends over 16 amino acids. The V gene's germline CDR1 is SEHNR and CDR2 FQNEAQ (reference sequence). Trimming at V came to 0 bases and at J to 2 bases, leaving 1 base not matched to a gene. The full variable domain, in which reference TRBV7-9 and TRBJ1-1 provide the parts outside the CDR3, is DTGVSQNPRHKITKRGQNVTFRCDPISEHNRLYWYRQTLGQGPEFLTYFQNEAQLEKSRLLSDRFSAERPKGSFSTLEIQRTEQGDSAMYLCASSLAGTGGNTEAFFGQGTRLTVV.

The chain is built from TRBV7-9 and TRBJ2-3; D not certain. V was cut by 4 bases and J by 2 bases, with 7 bases left in between. The CDR3 runs to 13 residues. Germline V CDR1 and CDR2: SEHNR, FQNEAQ (reference sequence). The CDR3 sequence: CASSSRNTDTQYF. The CDR3 bases are TGTGCCAGCAGCTCGCGCAACACAGATACGCAGTATTTT.

This chain links TRBV19 with TRBJ2-5; D remains unclear. CDR1 and CDR2 (germline): LNHDA, SQIVND (reference sequence). Trimming cost V 4 bases and J 0 bases, with 12 bases left between them. This CDR3 has 15 amino acids. The CDR3: CASSSPAGYQETQYF. Written as DNA, the CDR3 is TGTGCCAGTAGTAGCCCCGCAGGCTACCAAGAGACCCAGTACTTC.

V gene TRBV19 combines with J gene TRBJ2-3; D is uncertain. Germline CDR1 and CDR2: LNHDA and SQIVND (reference sequence). The V gene lost 4 bases and the J gene lost 2 bases, with 13 bases spanning the gap. The CDR3 runs to 15 residues. CDR3 in amino acids: CASSTTQLNTDTQYF. The CDR3 DNA is TGTGCCAGTAGTACGACACAACTTAACACAGATACGCAGTATTTT.